This T cell receptor beta chain was found in a study of technical replicates of blood from a handful of donors. The CDR3 is 13 amino acids. Germline assignment: CDR1 MNHEY and CDR2 SVGAGI. Germline trimming cut 4 bases from V and 6 bases from J; bases unmatched to any gene: 6. Sequenced by immunoSEQ multiplex PCR; TCRdb stores in-frame clones only, minus some. Here the sample spans more than 65,000 clones, about 94% being singletons. V and J are TRBV6-5 and TRBJ2-7; TRBD2 matches at 7 bases. This clonotype was sampled from a human donor in good health. The specimen was T cells isolated from PBMCs. This CDR3 reads CASSSMPGGEQYF. The DNA for the CDR3 is TGTGCCAGCAGTTCCATGCCGGGAGGCGAGCAGTACTTC.